This T cell receptor beta chain was identified during a study of blood T cells in healthy people across ages. This clonotype was picked up one time. Its target is unknown. This CDR3 is 12 amino acids long. V lost 4 bases to trimming and J lost 8 bases, with 12 bases between them. Germline V gene sequence: CDR1 SQVTM, CDR2 ANQGSEA. Regarding the study as a whole: Long-lived and aged donors differed, with more naive CD4+ cells and higher diversity in the long-lived. Unsorted PBMCs prevented conclusive naive versus antigen-experienced comparison.

There were healthy Caucasian individuals from Russia, aged roughly 6 to 95, serving as donors. The use of a sample-barcoded 5' primer and a J-beta primer mix characterized a second PCR of about 6 to 11 cycles. Every cDNA was tagged by a template-switch adaptor with 12 random nucleotides. Via MiXCR, TCRdb re-called the 5' RACE reads, giving one row per CDR3 protein. The data hold roughly 730,000 distinct CDR3 sequences, with just over 55% observed a single time. This receptor was taken from a man in his forties in good health. The gene calls are TRBV29-1 and TRBJ2-4; possibly TRBD1 or TRBD2 for D (5 bases each). Sequencing input: blood. The CDR3 loop is CSVARQGDIQYF. The DNA of the CDR3 is TGCAGCGTTGCGAGGCAGGGAGACATTCAGTACTTC. The variable domain in full, completed from reference TRBV29-1 and TRBJ2-4, reads SAVISQKPSRDICQRGTSLTIQCQVDSQVTMMFWYRQQPGQSLTLIATANQGSEATYESGFVIDKFPISRPNLTFSTLTVSNMSPEDSSIYLCSVARQGDIQYFGAGTRLSVL.